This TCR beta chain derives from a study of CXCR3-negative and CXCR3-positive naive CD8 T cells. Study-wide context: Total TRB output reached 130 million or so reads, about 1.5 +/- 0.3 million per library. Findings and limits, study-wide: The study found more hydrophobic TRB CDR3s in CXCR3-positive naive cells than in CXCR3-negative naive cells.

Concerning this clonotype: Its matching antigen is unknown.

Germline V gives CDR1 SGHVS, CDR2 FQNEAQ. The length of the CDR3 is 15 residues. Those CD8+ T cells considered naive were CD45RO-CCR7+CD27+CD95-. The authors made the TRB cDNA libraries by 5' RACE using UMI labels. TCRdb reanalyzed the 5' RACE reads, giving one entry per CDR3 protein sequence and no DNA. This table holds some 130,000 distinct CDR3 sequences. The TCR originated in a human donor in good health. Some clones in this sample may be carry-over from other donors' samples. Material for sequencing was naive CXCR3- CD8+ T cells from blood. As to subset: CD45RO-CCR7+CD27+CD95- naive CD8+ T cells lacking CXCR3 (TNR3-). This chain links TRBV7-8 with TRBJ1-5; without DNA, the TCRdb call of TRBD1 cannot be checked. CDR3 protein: CASSLLQGEYQPQHF.